The 7 T cell receptor beta chains listed next were all sequenced from one sample in a study of blood T cell repertoires in COVID-19. Only in-frame clones appear in the TCRdb table, and some are missing; sequencing was by immunoSEQ multiplex PCR. The sample consists of 150,000 or so clones, 70% to 80% of them appearing once. Input material: peripheral blood. The receptors shown here come from an older woman with COVID-19, enrolled during active disease.

This clone was seen once. This rearrangement joins TRBV28 to TRBJ2-7; 7 bases are a match to TRBD1. Trimming took 5 bases from V and 2 from J; bases not matched to a gene: 6. The CDR3 length is 14 residues. Germline-derived CDR1 and CDR2 are MDHEN and SYDVKM. DNA of the CDR3: TGTGCCAGCAGTCCTCCGGGACAGACCTACGAGCAGTACGTC. Its protein is CASSPPGQTYEQYV.

The chain uses TRBV19 and TRBJ1-6, with D possibly being TRBD1 (6 bases). The CDR3 extends over 16 amino acids. The V end was cut by 3 bases, the J end by 2 bases, with 11 bases between. Germline V CDR1 and CDR2: LNHDA, SQIVND (reference sequence). CDR3 amino acids: CASSMGPGAYNSPLHF. CDR3 DNA: TGTGCCAGTAGTATGGGCCCAGGGGCCTATAATTCACCCCTCCACTTT.

The V gene is TRBV9, the J gene TRBJ2-2; 13 nucleotides align to TRBD2. Trimming at V came to 3 bases and at J to 3 bases, leaving 11 bases not matched to a gene. This CDR3 contains 19 residues. The germline V gene has CDR1 SGDLS and CDR2 YYNGEE. This chain's CDR3 is CASSGGLAGSRPYTGELFF. CDR3 in DNA: TGTGCCAGCAGCGGGGGACTAGCGGGGAGCCGCCCTTACACCGGGGAGCTGTTTTTT.

This chain joins TRBV10-3 and TRBJ1-1; a weak D match, TRBD1 (6 bases). From germline, CDR1 is ENHRY and CDR2 SYGVKD. V was clipped by 11 bases and J by 0 bases, with 13 bases between them. The CDR3 is made up of 13 amino acids. CDR3 sequence: CASVGDMNTEAFF. For the CDR3, the DNA is TGTGCCTCGGTGGGGGACATGAACACTGAAGCTTTCTTT.

The V gene is TRBV11-2, the J gene TRBJ1-1, with a tentative D call TRBD1 (5 bases). Trimming removed 4 bases at V and 1 base at J, with 13 bases between. This CDR3 comprises 15 residues. Germline CDR1 SGHAT, CDR2 FQNNGV. Here the CDR3 DNA reads TGTGCCAGCAGCTCTGGGACTGCCTCGAACACTGAAGCTTTCTTT. Its translation is CASSSGTASNTEAFF.

This clone was found a few times. The V and J genes are TRBV11-2 and TRBJ2-7; D is unresolved. The V end lost 0 bases, the J end lost 2 bases, and 5 bases lay between the germline ends. Germline-derived CDR1 and CDR2 are SGHAT and FQNNGV. CDR3 length: 13 residues. The DNA for the CDR3 is TGTGCCAGCAGCTTAGACGTAGCCTACGAGCAGTACTTC. This translates into CASSLDVAYEQYF.

This chain connects TRBV5-6 to TRBJ2-3; TRBD2 aligns across 11 bases. Looked up from germline, CDR1 is SGHDT and CDR2 is YYEEEE. The CDR3 totals 16 residues. With V trimmed by 3 bases and J by 1 base, 4 bases remained unmatched. CDR3 sequence: CASSSLLAGGTDTQYF. CDR3 nucleotides: TGTGCCAGCAGCTCCCTACTAGCGGGGGGCACAGATACGCAGTATTTT.